The rows below give T cell receptor beta chains drawn from one sample of a study of T cell repertoires in cytomegalovirus infection. Using its own MiXCR run on the reads, TCRdb lists one record per CDR3 protein. Among about 310,000 distinct CDR3 sequences listed, around a sixth were seen once. Sequencing was carried out using PBMCs. These receptors originate from a human donor in good health (CMV status not recorded). Some clones in this sample may be carry-over from other donors' samples. Each CDR3 is given with its conserved first and last residue. D genes are given only for firm matches. Not every row has a clone size; where given, it reads once, few, many or a size class.

NA,TRBJ1-2,NA,TRBV28,CAIGGANYGYTF,TGTGCCATTGGGGGGGCGAACTATGGCTACACCTTC
NA,TRBJ1-5,NA,TRBV27,CASSFTGTEQPQHF,TGTGCCAGCAGTTTTACCGGGACGGAACAGCCCCAGCATTTT
many,TRBJ2-1,TRBD2,TRBV5-8,CASSLAAGERSYNEQFF,TGTGCCAGCAGCTTGGCCGCGGGGGAACGTTCCTACAATGAGCAGTTCTTC
few,TRBJ1-2,TRBD1,TRBV6-6,CASRTDRGGYTF,TGTGCCAGCAGAACGGACAGGGGAGGCTACACCTTC
many,TRBJ2-7,TRBD1,TRBV7-2,CASSPPRRDRAYEQYF,TGTGCCAGCAGCCCACCCCGACGGGACAGGGCGTACGAGCAGTACTTC
NA,TRBJ2-1,TRBD2,TRBV4-2,CASAAGGGLDEQFF,TGTGCCAGTGCAGCGGGGGGGGGGTTGGATGAGCAGTTCTTC
NA,TRBJ2-3,NA,TRBV24-1,CATSIDLTDTQYF,TGTGCCACCAGCATAGACCTCACAGATACGCAGTATTTT
NA,TRBJ2-5,NA,TRBV4-1,CASTTTGGILETQYF,TGTGCCAGCACCACAACGGGGGGCATCTTAGAGACCCAGTACTTC
NA,TRBJ2-1,TRBD2,TRBV27,CASSPIHLAGEIYNEQFF,TGTGCCAGCAGTCCGATCCATCTAGCGGGGGAGATTTACAATGAGCAGTTCTTC
many,TRBJ2-7,TRBD1,TRBV6-1,CASSVSGGYEQYF,TGTGCCAGCAGTGTGTCAGGGGGTTACGAGCAGTACTTC
NA,TRBJ1-6,NA,TRBV20-1,CSARNRVRALYNSPLHF,TGCAGTGCTAGGAATAGGGTACGCGCGTTGTATAATTCACCCCTCCACTTT
NA,TRBJ1-2,NA,TRBV6-1,CASSEEPGCRSNYGYTF,TGTGCCAGCAGTGAAGAGCCAGGGTGCAGGAGCAACTATGGCTACACCTTC
many,TRBJ1-5,TRBD1,TRBV6-1,CASNRQGRRNQPQHF,TGTGCCAGCAACCGACAGGGGCGGCGCAATCAGCCCCAGCATTTT
many,TRBJ2-7,NA,TRBV4-1,CASSQDWAEQYF,TGCGCCAGCAGCCAAGATTGGGCAGAGCAGTACTTC
many,TRBJ2-1,NA,TRBV6-2/TRBV6-3,CASTRQSTDNNEQFF,TGTGCCAGCACCAGACAGAGTACGGACAACAATGAGCAGTTCTTC
NA,TRBJ1-1,NA,TRBV7-9,CASSKKGWGVNSNTEAFF,TGTGCCAGCAGCAAAAAGGGATGGGGGGTAAATAGTAACACTGAAGCTTTCTTT
NA,TRBJ2-7,NA,TRBV12-3/TRBV12-4,CASSSSLGEQYF,TGTGCCAGCAGCTCCAGCTTAGGGGAGCAGTACTTC
many,TRBJ2-7,TRBD2,TRBV6-1,CASSGLAGNEQYF,TGTGCCAGCAGCGGACTAGCGGGGAACGAGCAGTACTTC
NA,TRBJ2-2,TRBD2,TRBV5-6,CASSLLRSGGPNTGELFF,TGTGCCAGCAGCTTATTACGATCGGGGGGACCGAACACCGGGGAGCTGTTTTTT
NA,TRBJ2-5,NA,TRBV28,CASSFPQGGHGETQYF,TGTGCCAGCAGTTTTCCTCAGGGGGGACACGGGGAGACCCAGTACTTC
few,TRBJ2-7,TRBD2,TRBV12-3/TRBV12-4,CASSLTLAGASYEQYF,TGTGCCAGCAGTTTAACACTAGCGGGGGCCTCCTACGAGCAGTACTTC
many,TRBJ1-2,NA,TRBV6-6,CASSYSLGSATGYTF,TGTGCCAGCAGTTACTCGCTAGGGTCGGCGACAGGCTACACCTTC
many,TRBJ1-1,NA,TRBV7-9,CASSARGGETEAFF,TGTGCCAGCAGCGCCCGGGGGGGTGAGACTGAAGCTTTCTTT
many,TRBJ2-1,NA,TRBV4-1,CASSQSQGAYNEQFF,TGCGCCAGCAGCCAATCGCAGGGAGCCTACAATGAGCAGTTCTTC
many,TRBJ2-1,NA,TRBV6-5,CASSYFEKQFF,TGTGCCAGCAGTTACTTTGAAAAGCAGTTCTTC
few,TRBJ2-1,NA,TRBV5-1,CASSLAAGSTDEQFF,TGCGCCAGCAGCTTGGCTGCAGGGTCTACGGATGAGCAGTTCTTC
few,TRBJ1-5,NA,TRBV28,CASMGHTGGNQPQHF,TGTGCCAGCATGGGACACACTGGGGGAAATCAGCCCCAGCATTTT